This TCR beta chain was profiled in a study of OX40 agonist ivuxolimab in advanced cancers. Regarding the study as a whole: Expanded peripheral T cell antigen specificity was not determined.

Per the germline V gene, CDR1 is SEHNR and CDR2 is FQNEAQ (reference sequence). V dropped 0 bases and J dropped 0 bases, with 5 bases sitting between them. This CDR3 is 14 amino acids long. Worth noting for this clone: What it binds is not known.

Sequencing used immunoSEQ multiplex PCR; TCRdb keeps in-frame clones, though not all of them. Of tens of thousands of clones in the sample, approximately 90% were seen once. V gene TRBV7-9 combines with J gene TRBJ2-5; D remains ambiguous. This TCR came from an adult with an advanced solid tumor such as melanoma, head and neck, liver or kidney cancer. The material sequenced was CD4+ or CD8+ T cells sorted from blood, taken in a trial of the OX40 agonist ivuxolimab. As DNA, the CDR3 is TGTGCCAGCAGCTTAGCGCAGTACCAAGAGACCCAGTACTTC. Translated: CASSLAQYQETQYF.